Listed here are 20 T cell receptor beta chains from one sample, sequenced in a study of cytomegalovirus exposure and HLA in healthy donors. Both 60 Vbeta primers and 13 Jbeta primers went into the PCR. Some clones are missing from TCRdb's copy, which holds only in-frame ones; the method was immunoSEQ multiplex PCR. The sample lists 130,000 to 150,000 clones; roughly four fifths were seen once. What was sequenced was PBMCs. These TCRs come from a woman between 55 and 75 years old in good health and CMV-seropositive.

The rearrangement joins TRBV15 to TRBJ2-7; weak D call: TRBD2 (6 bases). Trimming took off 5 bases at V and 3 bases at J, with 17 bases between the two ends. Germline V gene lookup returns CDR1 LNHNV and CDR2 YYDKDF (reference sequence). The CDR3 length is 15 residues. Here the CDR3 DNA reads TGTGCCACCAGCCCGCGTGAGGCGGGAAACTACGAGCAGTACTTC. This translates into CATSPREAGNYEQYF. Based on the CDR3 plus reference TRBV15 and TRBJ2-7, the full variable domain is DAMVIQNPRYQVTQFGKPVTLSCSQTLNHNVMYWYQQKSSQAPKLLFHYYDKDFNNEADTPDNFQSRRPNTSFCFLDIRSPGLGDTAMYLCATSPREAGNYEQYFGPGTRLTVT.

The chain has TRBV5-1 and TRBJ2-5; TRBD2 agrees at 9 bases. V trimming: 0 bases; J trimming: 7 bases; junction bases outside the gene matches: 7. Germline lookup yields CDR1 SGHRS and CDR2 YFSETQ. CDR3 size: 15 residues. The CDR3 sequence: CASSLAGGGVVTQYF. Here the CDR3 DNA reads TGCGCCAGCAGCTTGGCCGGCGGGGGGGTAGTGACCCAGTACTTC.

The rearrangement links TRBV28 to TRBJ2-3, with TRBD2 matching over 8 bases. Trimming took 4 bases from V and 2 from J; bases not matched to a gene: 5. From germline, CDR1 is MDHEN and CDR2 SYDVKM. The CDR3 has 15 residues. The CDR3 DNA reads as TGTGCCAGCAGTTCACTAGCGGAAATCACAGATACGCAGTATTTT. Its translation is CASSSLAEITDTQYF.

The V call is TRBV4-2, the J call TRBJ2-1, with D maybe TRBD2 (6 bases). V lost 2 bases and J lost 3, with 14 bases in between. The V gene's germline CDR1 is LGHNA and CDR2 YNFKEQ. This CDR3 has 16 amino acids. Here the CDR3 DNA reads TGTGCCAGCAGCCAAAACCCGGGACTGGACTACAATGAGCAGTTCTTC. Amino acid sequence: CASSQNPGLDYNEQFF.

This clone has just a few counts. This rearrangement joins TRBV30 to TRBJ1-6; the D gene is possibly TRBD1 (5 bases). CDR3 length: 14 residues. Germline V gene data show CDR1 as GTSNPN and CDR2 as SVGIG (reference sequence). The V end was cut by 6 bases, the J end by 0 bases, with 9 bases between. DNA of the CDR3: TGTGCCTGCTCAGACAGCTCCTATAATTCACCCCTCCACTTT. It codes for CACSDSSYNSPLHF.

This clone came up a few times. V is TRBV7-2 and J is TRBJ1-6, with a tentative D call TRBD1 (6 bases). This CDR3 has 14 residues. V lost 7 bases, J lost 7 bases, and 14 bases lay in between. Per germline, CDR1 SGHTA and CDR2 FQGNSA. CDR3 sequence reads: CASILAQGNSPLHF. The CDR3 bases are TGTGCCAGCATCCTAGCACAGGGAAATTCACCCCTCCACTTT.

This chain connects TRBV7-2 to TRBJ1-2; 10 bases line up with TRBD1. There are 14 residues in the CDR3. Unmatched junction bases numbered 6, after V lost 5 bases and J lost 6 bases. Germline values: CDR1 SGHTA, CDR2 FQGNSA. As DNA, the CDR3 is TGTGCCAGCAGCCTAGGACAGGGGGAACATGGCTACACCTTC. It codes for CASSLGQGEHGYTF.

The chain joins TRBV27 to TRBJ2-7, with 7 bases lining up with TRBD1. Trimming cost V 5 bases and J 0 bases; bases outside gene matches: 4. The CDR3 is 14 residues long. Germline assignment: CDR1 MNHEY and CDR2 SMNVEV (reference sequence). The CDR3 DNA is TGTGCCAGCAGTCTCGACAGGGCCTCCTACGAGCAGTACTTC. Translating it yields CASSLDRASYEQYF.

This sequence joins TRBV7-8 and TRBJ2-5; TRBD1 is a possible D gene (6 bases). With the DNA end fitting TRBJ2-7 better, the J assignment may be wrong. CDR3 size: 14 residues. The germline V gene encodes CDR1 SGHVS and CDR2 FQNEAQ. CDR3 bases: TGTGCCAGCAGCTTATTCCAGGGGAACTACGAGCAGTACTTC. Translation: CASSLFQGNYEQYF.

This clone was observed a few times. The CDR3 sequence is CSASLSYEQYF. The CDR3 nucleotides read TGCAGTGCTAGTCTGTCCTACGAGCAGTACTTC. The V and J genes are TRBV20-1 and TRBJ2-5, with D unclear. With the DNA end fitting TRBJ2-7 better, the J assignment may be wrong. The CDR3 is made up of 11 amino acids. The germline gives CDR1 DFQATT, CDR2 SNEGSKA (reference sequence).

CDR3 amino acids: CASSIAGESYEQYF. CDR3 coding DNA: TGTGCCAGCAGTATAGCGGGAGAATCCTACGAGCAGTACTTC. The chain combines TRBV27 with TRBJ2-7; 9 bases are shared with TRBD2. CDR3 size: 14 residues. After removal of 5 bases from V and 1 base from J, the junction contained 3 bases not matched to a gene. Per the germline V gene, CDR1 is MNHEY and CDR2 is SMNVEV (reference sequence).

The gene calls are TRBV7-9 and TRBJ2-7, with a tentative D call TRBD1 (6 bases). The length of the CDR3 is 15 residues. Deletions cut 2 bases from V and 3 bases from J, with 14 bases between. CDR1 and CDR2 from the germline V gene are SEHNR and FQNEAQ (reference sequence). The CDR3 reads CASSLISGDRYEQYF. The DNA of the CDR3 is TGTGCCAGCAGCTTAATTTCAGGGGATCGCTACGAGCAGTACTTC.

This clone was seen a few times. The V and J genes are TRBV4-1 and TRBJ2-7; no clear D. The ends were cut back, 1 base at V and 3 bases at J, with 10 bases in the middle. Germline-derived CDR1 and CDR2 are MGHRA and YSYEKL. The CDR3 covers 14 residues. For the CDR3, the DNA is TGCGCCAGCAGCCAAGGGCTGCAAAGCTACGAGCAGTACTTC. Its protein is CASSQGLQSYEQYF.

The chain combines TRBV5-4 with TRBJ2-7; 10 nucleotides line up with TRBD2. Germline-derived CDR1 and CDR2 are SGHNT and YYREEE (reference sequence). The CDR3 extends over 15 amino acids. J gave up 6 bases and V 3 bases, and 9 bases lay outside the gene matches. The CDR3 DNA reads TGTGCCAGCAGCTCCTCAGCGGGAGGGCCCTCCGAGCAGTACTTC. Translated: CASSSSAGGPSEQYF.

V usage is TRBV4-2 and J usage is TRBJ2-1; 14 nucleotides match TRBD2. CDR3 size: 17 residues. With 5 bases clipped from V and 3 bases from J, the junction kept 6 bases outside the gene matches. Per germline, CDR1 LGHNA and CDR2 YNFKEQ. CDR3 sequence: CASSRGTSGSSYNEQFF. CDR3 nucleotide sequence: TGTGCCAGCAGCAGGGGGACTAGCGGGAGTAGCTACAATGAGCAGTTCTTC.

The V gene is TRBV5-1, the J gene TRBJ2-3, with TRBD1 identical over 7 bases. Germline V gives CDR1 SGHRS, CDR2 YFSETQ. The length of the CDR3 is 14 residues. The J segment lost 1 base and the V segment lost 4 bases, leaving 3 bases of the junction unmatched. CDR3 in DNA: TGCGCCAGCAGCGTTGACAGGGGCACAGATACGCAGTATTTT. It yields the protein CASSVDRGTDTQYF.

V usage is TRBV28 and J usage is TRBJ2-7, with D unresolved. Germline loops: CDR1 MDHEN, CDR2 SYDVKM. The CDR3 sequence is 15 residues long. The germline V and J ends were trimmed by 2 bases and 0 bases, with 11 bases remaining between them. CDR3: CASSLPRGLSYEQYF. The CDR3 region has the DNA TGTGCCAGCAGTTTACCCCGCGGTCTCTCCTACGAGCAGTACTTC.

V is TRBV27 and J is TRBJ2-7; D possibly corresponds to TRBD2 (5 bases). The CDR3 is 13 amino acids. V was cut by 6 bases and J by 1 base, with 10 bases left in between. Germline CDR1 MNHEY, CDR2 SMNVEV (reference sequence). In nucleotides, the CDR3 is TGTGCCAGCAGCCTACCGGGATCCTACGAGCAGTACTTC. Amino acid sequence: CASSLPGSYEQYF.

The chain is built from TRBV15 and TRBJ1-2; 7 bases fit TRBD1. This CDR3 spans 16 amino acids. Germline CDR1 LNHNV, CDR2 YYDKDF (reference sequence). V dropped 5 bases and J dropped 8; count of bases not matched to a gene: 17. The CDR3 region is CATSVYRDSRNSGYTF. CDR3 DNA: TGTGCCACCAGCGTATATCGGGACAGCCGAAATTCGGGCTACACCTTC.

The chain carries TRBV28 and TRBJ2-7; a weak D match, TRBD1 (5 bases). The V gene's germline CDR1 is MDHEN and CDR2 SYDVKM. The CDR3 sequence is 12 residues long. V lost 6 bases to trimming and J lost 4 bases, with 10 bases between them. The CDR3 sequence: CASRAKGYEQYF. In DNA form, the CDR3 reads TGTGCCAGCAGGGCTAAGGGGTACGAGCAGTACTTC. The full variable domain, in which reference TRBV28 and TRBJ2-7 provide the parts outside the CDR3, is DVKVTQSSRYLVKRTGEKVFLECVQDMDHENMFWYRQDPGLGLRLIYFSYDVKMKEKGDIPEGYSVSREKKERFSLILESASTNQTSMYLCASRAKGYEQYFGPGTRLTVT.